This TCR beta chain was sequenced during a study of OX40 agonist ivuxolimab in advanced cancers. Study-level points and caveats: The study observed clonal expansion of CD4+ and CD8+ blood T cells by week 6 at 0.1 to 3.0 mg/kg.

About this clone: What it recognizes is unknown.

Samples were taken at baseline and on day 1 of cycles 4 and 7. Trimming stripped 2 bases from V and 0 bases from J, with 10 bases between. Germline assignment: CDR1 GTSNPN and CDR2 SVGIG (reference sequence). This CDR3 contains 14 residues. The repertoire was sequenced with immunoSEQ multiplex PCR; TCRdb's copy has only in-frame clones and lacks some. The table records roughly 100,000 clones, 80% to 90% of them present only once. The input for sequencing was CD4+ or CD8+ T cells sorted from blood, taken in a trial of the OX40 agonist ivuxolimab. The chain recombines TRBV30 with TRBJ1-1, with unresolved D. The TCR originated in an adult with an advanced solid tumor such as melanoma, head and neck, liver or kidney cancer. The CDR3 nucleotides read TGTGCCTGGAGTCCGGGAGTATTGAACACTGAAGCTTTCTTT. Translated: CAWSPGVLNTEAFF.